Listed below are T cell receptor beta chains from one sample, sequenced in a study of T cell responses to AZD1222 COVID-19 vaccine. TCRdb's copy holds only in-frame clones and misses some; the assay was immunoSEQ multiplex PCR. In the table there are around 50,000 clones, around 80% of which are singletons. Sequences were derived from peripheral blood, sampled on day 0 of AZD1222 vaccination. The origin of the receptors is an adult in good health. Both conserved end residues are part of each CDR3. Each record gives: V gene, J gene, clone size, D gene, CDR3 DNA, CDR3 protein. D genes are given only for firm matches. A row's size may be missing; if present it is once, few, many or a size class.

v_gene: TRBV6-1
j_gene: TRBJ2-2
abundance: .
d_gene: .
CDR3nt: TGTGCCAGCAGTGAAGTCTTGGACACCGGGGAGCTGTTTTTT
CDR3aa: CASSEVLDTGELFF

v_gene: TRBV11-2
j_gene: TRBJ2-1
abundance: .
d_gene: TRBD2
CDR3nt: TGTGCCAGCAGCCCCGAAGGACTAGCGGCCTACAATGAGCAGTTCTTC
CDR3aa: CASSPEGLAAYNEQFF

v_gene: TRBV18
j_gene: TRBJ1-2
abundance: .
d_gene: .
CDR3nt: TGTGCCAGCTCACAGCAGGGAGACTACTATGGCTACACCTTC
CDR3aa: CASSQQGDYYGYTF

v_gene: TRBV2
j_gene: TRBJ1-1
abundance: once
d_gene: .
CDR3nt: TGTGCCAGCAGTAAAGATGTTATGAACACTGAAGCTTTCTTT
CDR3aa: CASSKDVMNTEAFF

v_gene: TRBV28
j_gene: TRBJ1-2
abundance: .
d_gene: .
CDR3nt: TGTGCCAGCAGTGGGACGGGGGGTTTCGATGGCTACACCTTC
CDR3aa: CASSGTGGFDGYTF

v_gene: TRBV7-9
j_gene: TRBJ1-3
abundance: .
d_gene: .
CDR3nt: TGTGCCAGCAGCTTTACAGGTACCTCTGGAAACACCATATATTTT
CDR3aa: CASSFTGTSGNTIYF

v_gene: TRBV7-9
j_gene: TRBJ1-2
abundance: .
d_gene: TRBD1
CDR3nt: TGTGCCAGCAGCGACCTCAGGGGGAAGGGCTACACCTTC
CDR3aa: CASSDLRGKGYTF

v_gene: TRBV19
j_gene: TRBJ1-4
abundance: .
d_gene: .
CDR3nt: TGTGCCAGTACAGGAAGGGGTAATGAAAAACTGTTTTTT
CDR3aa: CASTGRGNEKLFF

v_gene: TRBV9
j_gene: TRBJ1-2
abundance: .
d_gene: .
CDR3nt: TGTGCCAGCAGCACTTACGACAGCCTAGGAGCCTATGGCTACACCTTC
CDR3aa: CASSTYDSLGAYGYTF

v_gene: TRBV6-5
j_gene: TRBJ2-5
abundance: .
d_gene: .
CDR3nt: TGTGCCAGCAGGTCGGATCCCCGGCAAGAGACCCAGTACTTC
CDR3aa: CASRSDPRQETQYF

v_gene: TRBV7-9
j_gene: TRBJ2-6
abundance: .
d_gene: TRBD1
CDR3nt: TGTGCCGGGACAGGGTCTGGGGCCAACGTCCTGACTTTC
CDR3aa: CAGTGSGANVLTF

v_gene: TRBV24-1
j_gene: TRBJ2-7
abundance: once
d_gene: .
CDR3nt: TGTGCCACCAGTGATTTCTCCGGGCTAACCTACGAGCAGTACTTC
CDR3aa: CATSDFSGLTYEQYF

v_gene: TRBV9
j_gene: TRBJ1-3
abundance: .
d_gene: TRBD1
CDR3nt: TGTGCCAGCAGCGTAGAGGGCAGGGGGCAGGGAAACACCATATATTTT
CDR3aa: CASSVEGRGQGNTIYF

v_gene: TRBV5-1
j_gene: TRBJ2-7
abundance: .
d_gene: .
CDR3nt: TGCGCCAGCGCTTCCGGGACGGGGTCCTACGAGCAGTACTTC
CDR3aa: CASASGTGSYEQYF

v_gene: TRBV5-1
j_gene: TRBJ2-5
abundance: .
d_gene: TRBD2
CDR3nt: TGCGCCAGCAGCTTGTACGGGCTAGCGGGGAACCAAGAGACCCAGTACTTC
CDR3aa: CASSLYGLAGNQETQYF